The clone carrying this T cell receptor (beta chain) was found once. The record originates from a study of blood T cell repertoires in COVID-19. Across the study: Sites across the United States, Italy and Spain contributed samples from acute and convalescent COVID-19. Sources were T cells, B-cell-depleted T cells, or PBMCs; the material itself was cDNA or gDNA.

The germline V and J ends were trimmed by 7 bases and 3 bases, with 16 bases remaining between them. Per germline, CDR1 MNHNY and CDR2 SVGAGI (reference sequence). The CDR3 extends over 14 amino acids. Per the study methods: Cell counts per sample came from amplifying reference gene primers. Sequenced by immunoSEQ multiplex PCR; TCRdb stores in-frame clones only, minus some. D and trimming were read from the DNA, whereas the V and J calls and clone size are those reported in that table. Of about 210,000 clones in the sample, more than 75% were seen once. Sequences were obtained from peripheral blood. This receptor was identified in a woman in her forties with acute or convalescent COVID-19. The V and J genes are TRBV6-6 and TRBJ2-7, with D maybe TRBD1 (7 bases). CDR3 nucleotides: TGTGCCAGCAACCAGGGGGGAAGGGTCTACGAGCAGTACTTC. Translated, it gives CASNQGGRVYEQYF.